This TCR beta chain was recorded in a study of blood T cells in healthy people across ages (dated by TCRdb to between 2015 and 2016). For context, the study as a whole: In model experiments, template switching captured about one uniquely barcoded TCR beta cDNA molecule for every two T cells. Using deep sequencing normalized with unique cDNA molecular identifiers, the study measured how TCR beta repertoire diversity changes with age. The donors were split into four age groups: young (average around 16 years), middle-aged (around 37), aged (about 56) and long-lived (over 80). Donors of different ages were randomly distributed across sequencing lanes to avoid experimental bias. The study analyzed two additional independent replicas of 1 million unique cDNA reads from the same blood draw for two donors, one aged 18 to 29 and one aged 80 or older.

Concerning this clonotype: Its specific antigen is unknown. One base away there is no much larger clone; base qualities are not given.

Library prep was done by 5' RACE. Sequenced on an Illumina HiSeq 2500. The second PCR ran for roughly 7 to 12 cycles and used a J-beta primer mix along with a sample-barcoded 5' primer. A unique molecular identifier was introduced onto each TCR beta cDNA molecule by a template-switch 5' adaptor carrying 12 random nucleotides. At least 2.5 million CDR3-containing paired-end reads were obtained from each sample. All of the RNA was converted into first-strand cDNA using the Mint cDNA synthesis kit, with a TRBC-specific oligonucleotide serving as the primer. All cDNA was treated with uracil-DNA glycosylase and then went through a first 18-cycle PCR with the universal primers M1SS and BC2_uni_R. Per the original workflow: For normalization, 1 million high-quality reads, each with a distinct molecular identifier, were randomly selected from each sample. Reads sharing molecular identifiers were discarded rather than binned into consensus sequences. MiTCR, with a Q25 quality threshold and the strictest error-elimination algorithm, was used for CDR3 identification, clonotype clustering and error correction. A nonparametric unseen species model using Euler transformation provided a lower-bound estimate of total TCR beta diversity. In TCRdb, the public reads were trimmed at Q25 with fastp and aligned with MiXCR, with productive beta chains retained. For every CDR3 protein sequence, its rows merge into one entry that carries the most common genes and DNA. Here the V and J calls rest on TCRdb's processing, not on the authors' analysis. The sample includes approximately 800,000 distinct CDR3 sequences, with roughly 64% observed a single time. The top ten clonotypes cover approximately 20% of the sample.

The donors were roughly 38 Caucasian individuals from Russia, aged roughly 6 to 90 years, who were systemically healthy. Each donor gave 9.5 to 10 milliliters of peripheral blood, drawn into EDTA-treated Vacutainer tubes. Ficoll-Paque density-gradient centrifugation was used to isolate PBMCs, with at least 7 million obtained per sample. Total RNA was extracted from PBMCs with Trizol reagent, with at least 6 micrograms obtained per sample. For every donor, flow cytometry on a PBMC aliquot measured the percentage of naive CD45RAhigh/CD27high T cells. Findings and caveats that apply to the study as a whole: Bulk unsorted PBMC profiling prevented conclusive comparison of naive and antigen-experienced compartments. Compared with the aged group, the long-lived group had more naive CD4+ T cells, fewer expanded clones and increased TCR diversity, a pattern suggesting age selection. Because donor CMV infection status was unknown, age-related changes in expanded clonotypes were potentially confounded. Observed TCR beta diversity correlated strongly with the percentage of naive T cells measured by flow cytometry. Estimates of total diversity based on one million sequenced T cells were considered lower bounds and underestimates. Observed TCR beta diversity per million T cells fell roughly linearly with age, and a significant reduction was already apparent by age roughly 40.

The germline V gene (reference sequence) specifies MNHNY as CDR1 and SVGAGI as CDR2. CDR3 length: 13 amino acids, cysteine to phenylalanine. The kept DNA is CDR3 alone, 39 bases in frame from the first base. From V the trimming removes 10 bases and from J it removes 3 bases, while the gene matches leave 6 bases of the junction unaccounted for. The sequence links TRBV6-6 to TRBJ1-1; 9 bases in between match TRBD1. The receptor's source is a man between 25 and 39 years old in good health. Sequencing was carried out using blood. The nucleotide sequence is TGTGCCACTGTGAGACAGGGGGACACTGAAGCTTTCTTT. It codes for CATVRQGDTEAFF.